The 14 T cell receptor beta chains below were found in one sample sequenced in a study of blood T cell repertoires in COVID-19. Repertoires were generated with immunoSEQ multiplex PCR, while TCRdb's copy carries only in-frame clones and drops some. The sample shows hundreds of thousands of clones, roughly 91% of them seen only once. Sequences were obtained from PBMCs or T cells enriched from blood (not recorded which). These TCRs come from a man in his forties or fifties who had recovered from COVID-19.

V and J are TRBV6-5 and TRBJ1-2; D is ambiguous. CDR1 and CDR2 (germline): MNHEY, SVGAGI. V was trimmed by 6 bases and J by 8 bases, leaving 13 bases between them. This CDR3 has 12 residues. CDR3 DNA: TGTGCCAGCAGGTCCTTCAGGAGGGGCTACACCTTC. It codes for CASRSFRRGYTF.

This sequence joins TRBV4-3 and TRBJ2-7; 12 bases map to TRBD2. CDR1 is LGHNA, CDR2 YSLEER, per germline. V lost 6 bases and J lost 2; bases outside the gene matches: 5. The CDR3 runs to 15 residues. This chain's CDR3 is CASRHLAGGPYEQYF. CDR3 DNA sequence: TGCGCCAGCAGACATCTAGCGGGAGGGCCCTACGAGCAGTACTTC.

The gene calls are TRBV19 and TRBJ2-7, with 11 nucleotides matching TRBD1. Per germline, CDR1 LNHDA and CDR2 SQIVND (reference sequence). This CDR3 has 16 residues. The ends lost 4 bases at V and 3 bases at J; junction bases unmatched: 8. The CDR3 reads CASSRRTGGQGYEQYF. CDR3 in DNA: TGTGCCAGTAGTAGGAGGACAGGGGGCCAAGGCTACGAGCAGTACTTC.

On this clone itself: The junction departs from germline at one end; a sequencing error may be responsible. This sequence joins TRBV7-9 and TRBJ1-2; TRBD1 matches 7 bases. This CDR3 spans 11 amino acids. Germline lookup yields CDR1 SEHNR and CDR2 FQNEAQ (reference sequence). The CDR3 here is CASSLGGRTGF. The CDR3 nucleotides read TGTGCCAGCAGCTTAGGAGGACGGACAGGCTTC.

This chain connects TRBV30 to TRBJ2-1; 13 bases are a match to TRBD2. Germline assignment: CDR1 GTSNPN and CDR2 SVGIG (reference sequence). CDR3 size: 18 residues. The trim removed 1 base at V and 2 bases at J, leaving 8 bases unmatched. CDR3 loop: CAWSGATSGGRTYNEQFF. The CDR3 bases are TGTGCCTGGAGTGGTGCGACTAGCGGGGGGAGAACCTACAATGAGCAGTTCTTC.

This chain links TRBV4-2 with TRBJ2-1, with D perhaps matching TRBD2 (5 bases). Per germline, CDR1 LGHNA and CDR2 YNFKEQ. With 0 bases removed from V and 0 bases from J, the gap between germline ends came to 12 bases. This CDR3 spans 17 amino acids. CDR3 loop: CASSQEERSGSYNEQFF. The CDR3 region has the DNA TGTGCCAGCAGCCAAGAGGAGCGGAGCGGCTCCTACAATGAGCAGTTCTTC.

This chain links TRBV29-1 with TRBJ1-1, with 7 bases matching TRBD1. The CDR3 totals 15 residues. Per the germline V gene, CDR1 is SQVTM and CDR2 is ANQGSEA. V was pared by 4 bases and J by 5 bases, with 13 bases of the junction left unmatched. This CDR3 is CSVGRQGPIRTEAFF. In DNA, the CDR3 is TGCAGCGTTGGACGACAGGGCCCCATCAGGACTGAAGCTTTCTTT.

This clone came up once. The rearrangement links TRBV15 to TRBJ2-1, with 16 positions matching TRBD2. This CDR3 has 18 amino acids. Germline V gene data show CDR1 as LNHNV and CDR2 as YYDKDF (reference sequence). V shed 4 bases and J 9 bases; nucleotides not matched to a gene: 12. The CDR3 region is CATSIRRGLAGGPSEQFF. CDR3 bases: TGTGCCACCAGCATAAGACGGGGACTAGCGGGAGGGCCCAGTGAGCAGTTCTTC. Supplemented by reference TRBV15 and TRBJ2-1, the full variable domain reads DAMVIQNPRYQVTQFGKPVTLSCSQTLNHNVMYWYQQKSSQAPKLLFHYYDKDFNNEADTPDNFQSRRPNTSFCFLDIRSPGLGDTAMYLCATSIRRGLAGGPSEQFFGPGTRLTVL.

CDR3 bases: TGTGCCAGCAGCGTAGGCCCCCAACACAAGGGGGAAAAACTGTTTTTT. Its protein product is CASSVGPQHKGEKLFF. This chain uses TRBV9 with TRBJ1-4, with D perhaps matching TRBD1 (5 bases). The germline V gene has CDR1 SGDLS and CDR2 YYNGEE. This CDR3 region has 16 residues. Between the trimmed V and J ends, which lost 0 bases and 8 bases, there was a span of 17 bases.

The chain uses TRBV7-3 and TRBJ1-4, with 7 positions matching TRBD1. CDR1 and CDR2 (germline): SGHTA, FQGTGA. V was pared by 4 bases and J by 4 bases, with 12 bases of the junction left unmatched. This CDR3 is 17 amino acids long. The CDR3 protein is CASSSSGRGAGNEKLFF. The CDR3 DNA is TGTGCCAGCAGCTCCTCAGGCAGGGGGGCCGGTAATGAAAAACTGTTTTTT.

The chain uses TRBV20-1 and TRBJ1-5, with unresolved D. This CDR3 contains 14 residues. The germline gives CDR1 DFQATT, CDR2 SNEGSKA (reference sequence). V shed 3 bases and J shed 9 bases, with 18 bases lying between them. The CDR3 DNA is TGCAGTGCTAGTTCTGCAGACAACCTCGGGCCCCAGCATTTT. This codes for CSASSADNLGPQHF.

J is TRBJ2-1 and V is TRBV28; D might be TRBD1 (5 bases). Germline V gene lookup returns CDR1 MDHEN and CDR2 SYDVKM. The V and J ends lost 3 bases and 7 bases respectively, with 16 bases between them. The CDR3 runs 15 residues. CDR3 nucleotides: TGTGCCAGCAGTTTCCAGGGCCTTCGTCGGAATGAGCAGTTCTTC. Translated: CASSFQGLRRNEQFF.

CDR3 sequence: CAWSVLNRGFSPLHF. DNA of the CDR3: TGTGCCTGGAGTGTACTGAACAGGGGTTTTTCACCCCTCCACTTT. The gene calls are TRBV30 and TRBJ1-6, with 7 bases matching TRBD1. The length of the CDR3 is 15 residues. CDR1 GTSNPN and CDR2 SVGIG come from the germline V gene (reference sequence). V shed 0 bases and J 9 bases; nucleotides not matched to a gene: 8.

This chain connects TRBV11-3 to TRBJ2-2, with D possibly TRBD1 on 7 matching bases. The germline V and J ends were trimmed by 5 bases and 4 bases, with 14 bases remaining between them. The CDR3 length is 15 residues. The germline gives CDR1 SGHNT, CDR2 YENEEA. Written as DNA, the CDR3 is TGTGCCAGCAGCCCGAGCAGGGGGGTCACCGGGGAGCTGTTTTTT. Its protein is CASSPSRGVTGELFF. The entire variable domain, with the rest obtained from reference TRBV11-3 and TRBJ2-2, is as follows: EAGVVQSPRYKIIEKKQPVAFWCNPISGHNTLYWYLQNLGQGPELLIRYENEEAVDDSQLPKDRFSAERLKGVDSTLKIQPAELGDSAVYLCASSPSRGVTGELFFGEGSRLTVL.